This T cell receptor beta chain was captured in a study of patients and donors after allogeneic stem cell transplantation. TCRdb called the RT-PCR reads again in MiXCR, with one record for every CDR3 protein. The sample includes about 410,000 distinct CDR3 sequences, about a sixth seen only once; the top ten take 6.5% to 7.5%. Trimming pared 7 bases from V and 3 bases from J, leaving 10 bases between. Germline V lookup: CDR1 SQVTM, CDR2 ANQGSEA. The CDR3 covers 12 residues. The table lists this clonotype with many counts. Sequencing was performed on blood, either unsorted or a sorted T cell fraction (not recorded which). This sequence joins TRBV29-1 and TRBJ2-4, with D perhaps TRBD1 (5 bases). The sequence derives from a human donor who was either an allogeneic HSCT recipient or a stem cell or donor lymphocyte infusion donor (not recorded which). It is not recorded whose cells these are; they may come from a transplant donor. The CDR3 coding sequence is TGCAGCGGGCAGGGATACAAAAACATTCAGTACTTC. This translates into CSGQGYKNIQYF.